This TCR beta chain was identified during a study of somatic mutations in cytotoxic T cells in rheumatoid arthritis. The control group consisted of 15 to 20 healthy blood donors, whose median age was roughly 55 years (range roughly 20-75) and of whom about 57% were female. Per germline, CDR1 MRHNA and CDR2 SNTAGT. V was clipped by 0 bases and J by 5 bases, with 7 bases between them. The CDR3 covers 14 residues. Assay: immunoSEQ multiplex PCR; the TCRdb copy retains only in-frame clones and omits some. The sample shows 19,000 or so clones, around 67% of them seen only once. This clone turned up a few times.

The sample taken for sequencing was CD8+ T cells sorted from blood. The clonotype originates from a woman aged 55-69 years in good health. The chain has TRBV6-4 and TRBJ2-2; D is unresolved. CDR3 in amino acids: CASSDSESTGELFF. DNA of the CDR3: TGTGCCAGCAGTGACTCTGAAAGTACCGGGGAGCTGTTTTTT.